The 12 T cell receptor beta chains below all came from one sample that was sequenced in a study of identical twins. TCRdb re-called the 5' RACE reads with MiXCR, one entry per CDR3 protein. The data contain about 240,000 distinct CDR3 sequences, approximately 7.3% of them seen just once; the ten biggest clones take up about 5.6%. These same records also appear under a second study, on yellow fever vaccine responses in identical twins.

Sequenced sample: CD8+ T cells sorted from blood. Every receptor here comes from a young woman in good health.

The CDR3: CASSEAGGLNSPLHF. Written as DNA, the CDR3 is TGTGCCAGCAGTGAAGCGGGGGGCCTTAATTCACCCCTCCACTTT. This sequence joins TRBV2 and TRBJ1-6; D perhaps matches TRBD1 (6 bases). The CDR3 runs to 15 residues. Looked up from germline, CDR1 is SNHLY and CDR2 is FYNNEI. The V end was cut by 0 bases, the J end by 6 bases, with 9 bases between.

The chain carries TRBV20-1 and TRBJ2-1; D tentatively reads TRBD1 or TRBD2 (5 bases each). V lost 0 bases to trimming and J lost 8 bases, with 11 bases between them. The CDR3 has 13 residues. Per the germline V gene, CDR1 is DFQATT and CDR2 is SNEGSKA (reference sequence). The DNA of the CDR3 is TGCAGTGCTAGAGATTTGGGGGTCGATGAGCAGTTCTTC. It encodes CSARDLGVDEQFF.

The rearrangement links TRBV2 to TRBJ1-5; D gene unclear. Trimming cost V 6 bases and J 2 bases, with 11 bases left between them. Germline lookup yields CDR1 SNHLY and CDR2 FYNNEI. This CDR3 is built from 14 residues. The CDR3 DNA follows: TGTGCCAGCAGGGATTTTGGGGGCAATCAGCCCCAGCATTTT. The encoded protein is CASRDFGGNQPQHF.

The rearrangement joins TRBV7-8 to TRBJ2-1; 8 bases are a match to TRBD2. The V gene end was trimmed by 5 bases and the J gene end by 5 bases; junction bases not matched to a gene: 8. This CDR3 is 15 amino acids long. Germline V CDR1 and CDR2: SGHVS, FQNEAQ. The CDR3 DNA is TGTGCCAGCAGCATGTCCGGGAGGGGCCACAATGAGCAGTTCTTC. Protein sequence: CASSMSGRGHNEQFF.

This clonotype was seen only a few times. The chain employs TRBV13 and TRBJ2-1; the match to TRBD2 covers 13 bases. This CDR3 is built from 18 residues. Unmatched junction bases numbered 7, after V lost 5 bases and J lost 0 bases. The V gene's germline CDR1 is PRHDT and CDR2 FYEKMQ (reference sequence). The CDR3 spells CASSRGLAGANSYNEQFF. In nucleotides, the CDR3 is TGTGCCAGCAGCCGCGGACTAGCGGGAGCAAACTCCTACAATGAGCAGTTCTTC.

This sequence joins TRBV20-1 and TRBJ2-3; D perhaps matches TRBD1 (5 bases). The CDR3 has 15 amino acids. The V and J ends lost 1 base and 2 bases respectively, with 13 bases between them. Germline V gives CDR1 DFQATT, CDR2 SNEGSKA (reference sequence). CDR3 sequence reads: CSARVVGQNTDTQYF. In nucleotides, the CDR3 is TGCAGTGCTAGAGTGGTCGGACAAAACACAGATACGCAGTATTTT.

In its sample, this clonotype was seen many times. For the CDR3, the DNA is TGTGCCAGCAGTTTAGGCGGTAAACGGGAGTCCCCTGGTGATACGCAGTATTTT. Translation: CASSLGGKRESPGDTQYF. The chain joins TRBV12-3 or TRBV12-4 to TRBJ2-3; D might be TRBD2 (6 bases). The CDR3 contains 18 residues. V was clipped by 1 base and J by 6 bases, with 23 bases between them.

The V and J genes are TRBV15 and TRBJ2-1, with D hard to call. The CDR3 is 14 amino acids. V lost 4 bases, J lost 8 bases, and 15 bases lay in between. Germline V lookup: CDR1 LNHNV, CDR2 YYDKDF (reference sequence). DNA of the CDR3: TGTGCCACCAGCACCTTCCTGGCGGTGGATGAGCAGTTCTTC. Protein product: CATSTFLAVDEQFF.

The chain uses TRBV6-1 and TRBJ2-7, with 13 positions matching TRBD2. Trimming at V came to 6 bases and at J to 5 bases, leaving 4 bases not matched to a gene. Per the germline V gene, CDR1 is MNHNS and CDR2 is SASEGT. The CDR3 is 14 residues long. The CDR3 DNA is TGTGCCAGCAGCCTACTAGCGGGAGGGGACGAGCAGTACTTC. Protein product: CASSLLAGGDEQYF.

V usage is TRBV24-1 and J usage is TRBJ1-1; D not certain. The CDR3 contains 14 residues. Looked up from germline, CDR1 is KGHDR and CDR2 is SFDVKD. V lost 4 bases, J lost 1 base, and 9 bases lay in between. DNA of the CDR3: TGTGCCACCAGTGAACGGACCGGGAACACTGAAGCTTTCTTT. It yields the protein CATSERTGNTEAFF.

This clonotype was counted between two and nine times. The chain recombines TRBV10-2 with TRBJ2-7; D might be TRBD1 or TRBD2, each matching 5 bases. Germline V gene lookup returns CDR1 WSHSY and CDR2 SAAADI. The V gene lost 0 bases and the J gene lost 6 bases, with 9 bases spanning the gap. The CDR3 loop spans 13 amino acids. The CDR3 sequence is CASSESRGSEQYV. CDR3 bases: TGCGCCAGCAGTGAGTCGAGGGGTTCCGAGCAGTACGTC.

This clonotype was recorded many times. V is TRBV4-2 and J is TRBJ2-1, with D possibly being TRBD1 (6 bases). V was pared by 3 bases and J by 0 bases, with 9 bases between. CDR1 and CDR2 (germline): LGHNA, YNFKEQ. There are 15 residues in the CDR3. As DNA, the CDR3 is TGTGCCAGCAGCCAGGAACAGGGCTCCTACAATGAGCAGTTCTTC. Amino acids: CASSQEQGSYNEQFF.